Shown below are 27 T cell receptor beta chains from a single sample sequenced in a study of graft-versus-host responses after intestinal transplantation. Assay used: immunoSEQ multiplex PCR; TCRdb lists only in-frame clones, some missing. The table lists some 20,000 clones, roughly 70% of them singletons. The starting material, graft tissue, was processed to release intraepithelial and lamina propria lymphocytes. Sequenced here: ileum tissue, sampled about 3 weeks after intestinal transplant. The receptors were gathered from a human patient who received an intestinal transplant, so some T cells may come from the graft donor.

The chain employs TRBV28 and TRBJ2-1, with 12 positions matching TRBD1. Per germline, CDR1 MDHEN and CDR2 SYDVKM. V was clipped by 7 bases and J by 7 bases; unmatched bases: 8. The CDR3 covers 15 residues. CDR3 loop: CASTIGTGGWNEQFF. The CDR3 DNA sequence: TGTGCCAGCACCATCGGGACAGGGGGCTGGAATGAGCAGTTCTTC.

The rearrangement uses TRBV19 and TRBJ1-2; D gene uncertain. The germline V gene encodes CDR1 LNHDA and CDR2 SQIVND (reference sequence). This CDR3 region has 12 residues. V was trimmed by 8 bases and J by 8 bases, leaving 15 bases between them. The CDR3 sequence is CASHNPGKGYTF. The CDR3 DNA reads TGTGCCAGTCATAATCCAGGCAAAGGCTACACCTTC.

This sequence joins TRBV10-3 and TRBJ2-7; 7 bases are shared with TRBD2. This CDR3 spans 15 amino acids. V was pared by 3 bases and J by 5 bases, with 10 bases of the junction left unmatched. Germline assignment: CDR1 ENHRY and CDR2 SYGVKD. CDR3 in amino acids: CAISDPGREVNEQYF. CDR3 DNA sequence: TGTGCCATCAGTGATCCGGGTCGGGAGGTTAACGAGCAGTACTTC.

J is TRBJ2-5 and V is TRBV6-1; D perhaps matches TRBD1 (6 bases). The assigned J gene may be wrong: the sequence end matches TRBJ2-7 better. CDR3 length: 15 residues. Germline CDR1 is MNHNS and CDR2 is SASEGT. The chain's CDR3 is CASSEVGTPSYEQYF. The CDR3 DNA sequence: TGTGCCAGCAGTGAAGTCGGGACACCCTCCTACGAGCAGTACTTC.

This rearrangement joins TRBV30 to TRBJ2-1, with D possibly being TRBD2 (5 bases). The V gene lost 4 bases and the J gene lost 9 bases, with 22 bases spanning the gap. CDR1 is GTSNPN and CDR2 is SVGIG in the germline V gene (reference sequence). The CDR3 consists of 15 residues. The CDR3 region is CAWNPLALGRSEQFF. The CDR3 nucleotides read TGTGCCTGGAACCCTCTAGCTCTGGGAAGGAGTGAGCAGTTCTTC.

The chain employs TRBV29-1 and TRBJ1-1, with D possibly being TRBD1 (5 bases). The CDR3 extends over 13 amino acids. Trimming shortened V by 4 bases and J by 1 base, and 10 bases separated the two germline ends. The germline V gene has CDR1 SQVTM and CDR2 ANQGSEA. The CDR3 here is CSVVGQGNTEAFF. The CDR3 region has the DNA TGCAGCGTTGTGGGGCAGGGGAACACTGAAGCTTTCTTT.

The rearrangement uses TRBV2 and TRBJ2-1, with 12 bases lining up with TRBD2. Trimming took 2 bases from V and 4 from J; bases not matched to a gene: 9. This CDR3 has 18 amino acids. Per the germline V gene, CDR1 is SNHLY and CDR2 is FYNNEI. In DNA, the CDR3 is TGTGCCAGCAGTGAATGGGGGCTAGCGGGAGGGATGTACAATGAGCAGTTCTTC. It specifies CASSEWGLAGGMYNEQFF.

The gene calls are TRBV13 and TRBJ2-1; 7 bases fit TRBD2. The V segment lost 5 bases and the J segment 2 bases; nucleotides outside the gene matches: 9. CDR1 is PRHDT and CDR2 is FYEKMQ in the germline V gene (reference sequence). The CDR3 spans 16 residues. This chain's CDR3 is CASSGPGGSTYNEQFF. CDR3 in DNA: TGTGCCAGCAGCGGGCCCGGCGGGAGTACCTACAATGAGCAGTTCTTC. The whole variable domain, remainder taken from reference TRBV13 and TRBJ2-1, is AAGVIQSPRHLIKEKRETATLKCYPIPRHDTVYWYQQGPGQDPQFLISFYEKMQSDKGSIPDRFSAQQFSDYHSELNMSSLELGDSALYFCASSGPGGSTYNEQFFGPGTRLTVL.

The gene calls are TRBV7-6 and TRBJ2-3; 8 nucleotides align to TRBD2. Looked up from germline, CDR1 is SGHVS and CDR2 is FNYEAQ. Trimming took 1 base from V and 2 from J; bases not matched to a gene: 5. This CDR3 is built from 16 residues. CDR3 coding DNA: TGTGCCAGCAGCTTAGGCGGGGGGACCTTCACAGATACGCAGTATTTT. Translated: CASSLGGGTFTDTQYF. Full variable domain (rest looked up from reference TRBV7-6 and TRBJ2-3): GAGVSQSPRYKVTKRGQDVALRCDPISGHVSLYWYRQALGQGPEFLTYFNYEAQQDKSGLPNDRFSAERPEGSISTLTIQRTEQRDSAMYRCASSLGGGTFTDTQYFGPGTRLTVL.

CDR3 DNA: TGCGCCAGCAGCCCCTACGGAGGGCCGGGTCCTAAAAACATTCAGTACTTC. Encoded protein: CASSPYGGPGPKNIQYF. The gene calls are TRBV5-1 and TRBJ2-4, with a weak D call TRBD2 (6 bases). This CDR3 has 17 residues. The ends were cut back, 4 bases at V and 4 bases at J, with 21 bases in the middle. Germline CDR1 is SGHRS and CDR2 is YFSETQ.

The chain joins TRBV28 to TRBJ2-2; TRBD1 might be the D (6 bases). The CDR3 extends over 14 amino acids. V shed 10 bases and J shed 0 bases, with 12 bases lying between them. CDR1 MDHEN and CDR2 SYDVKM come from the germline V gene. The CDR3 region has the DNA TGTGCCACCGCCGGGACAACGAACACCGGGGAGCTGTTTTTT. Its protein is CATAGTTNTGELFF.

The chain recombines TRBV23-1 with TRBJ1-2; tentative D call: TRBD1 (5 bases). TRBV23-1 is an open reading frame whose function is uncertain. The CDR3 consists of 14 residues. V shed 3 bases and J shed 2 bases, with 10 bases lying between them. The CDR3 bases are TGCGCCAGCAGTCACAAACAGGTAAACTATGGCTACACCTTC. It specifies CASSHKQVNYGYTF.

The gene calls are TRBV7-2 and TRBJ2-3; 10 nucleotides align to TRBD2. Germline lookup yields CDR1 SGHTA and CDR2 FQGNSA. Losses at the gene ends were 3 bases for V and 2 bases for J; bases not matched to a gene: 5. The CDR3 consists of 16 residues. For the CDR3, the DNA is TGTGCCAGCAGCTTTACTAGCGGGGCGCTCACAGATACGCAGTATTTT. Its protein is CASSFTSGALTDTQYF.

The chain is built from TRBV10-1 and TRBJ2-1, with a tentative D call TRBD1 (7 bases). Trimming stripped 6 bases from V and 2 bases from J, with 14 bases between. Germline V gene lookup returns CDR1 WNHNN and CDR2 SYGVQD (reference sequence). The CDR3 loop spans 15 amino acids. In DNA, the CDR3 is TGCGCCAGCAGCCTGGCGGGACAGACCTACAATGAGCAGTTCTTC. It is translated as CASSLAGQTYNEQFF.

This clone has just a few counts. The chain links TRBV6-4 to TRBJ2-2; TRBD1 might be the D (5 bases). CDR3 length equals 17 residues. V dropped 0 bases and J dropped 1 base, with 12 bases sitting between them. Germline V CDR1 and CDR2: MRHNA, SNTAGT. CDR3 protein: CASSDSLLQGNTGELFF. CDR3 DNA sequence: TGTGCCAGCAGTGACTCCTTACTGCAGGGGAACACCGGGGAGCTGTTTTTT.

Worth noting for this clone: Other DNA sequences in the sample encode the same CDR3. The rearrangement joins TRBV6-1 to TRBJ1-2, with no clear D. The CDR3 spans 15 residues. Germline assignment: CDR1 MNHNS and CDR2 SASEGT. V lost 1 base and J lost 0, with 9 bases in between. The CDR3 DNA sequence: TGTGCCAGCAGTGAAGTTCTCGCAGCTAACTATGGCTACACCTTC. Residues: CASSEVLAANYGYTF.

V usage is TRBV25-1 and J usage is TRBJ2-7; 8 nucleotides agree with TRBD1. Germline trimming cut 3 bases from V and 7 bases from J; bases unmatched to any gene: 8. Germline loops: CDR1 MGHDK, CDR2 SYGVNS. The CDR3 is 14 residues long. The CDR3: CASSETGVLGEQYF. Here the CDR3 DNA reads TGTGCCAGCAGTGAGACAGGGGTACTAGGTGAGCAGTACTTC.

This chain connects TRBV29-1 to TRBJ1-1; D remains unclear. The germline CDR1 and CDR2 sequences are SQVTM and ANQGSEA. The V end lost 7 bases, the J end lost 0 bases, and 12 bases lay between the germline ends. This CDR3 contains 13 residues. The CDR3: CSAQTGMNTEAFF. DNA of the CDR3: TGCAGCGCCCAGACTGGCATGAACACTGAAGCTTTCTTT.

This chain connects TRBV5-1 to TRBJ2-1; 7 bases are a match to TRBD1. The CDR3 runs to 14 residues. Trimming removed 2 bases from V and 4 bases from J; junction bases left unmatched: 3. Germline loops: CDR1 SGHRS, CDR2 YFSETQ. This CDR3 is CASSLEQGYNEQFF. The CDR3 DNA follows: TGCGCCAGCAGCTTAGAACAGGGGTACAATGAGCAGTTCTTC.

The chain couples TRBV7-3 to TRBJ2-5, with 9 nucleotides matching TRBD2. V was clipped by 6 bases and J by 5 bases; unmatched bases: 7. CDR3 length: 14 residues. Germline CDR1 reads SGHTA; CDR2 reads FQGTGA. This CDR3 reads CASSRAGGHETQYF. CDR3 in DNA: TGTGCCAGCAGTCGGGCGGGGGGGCATGAGACCCAGTACTTC.

The chain uses TRBV7-9 and TRBJ2-7; 8 nucleotides match TRBD2. Germline V gene sequence: CDR1 SEHNR, CDR2 FQNEAQ (reference sequence). The V gene end was trimmed by 1 base and the J gene end by 2 bases; junction bases not matched to a gene: 10. The CDR3 is 17 amino acids. CDR3 in DNA: TGTGCCAGCAGCTTAGGGGGAGTTAGCGGGGTGACCTACGAGCAGTACTTC. This sequence encodes CASSLGGVSGVTYEQYF.

The chain is built from TRBV29-1 and TRBJ2-6; a possible D gene is TRBD2 (5 bases). This CDR3 contains 15 residues. Germline values: CDR1 SQVTM, CDR2 ANQGSEA. V was pared by 6 bases and J by 0 bases, with 12 bases between. The CDR3 is CSVGLYSSGANVLTF. Here the CDR3 DNA reads TGCAGCGTCGGACTTTACTCCTCTGGGGCCAACGTCCTGACTTTC.

V is TRBV2 and J is TRBJ2-1; a possible D gene is TRBD1 (6 bases). Deletions cut 0 bases from V and 5 bases from J, with 20 bases between. The CDR3 runs 18 residues. Germline lookup yields CDR1 SNHLY and CDR2 FYNNEI. The DNA of the CDR3 is TGTGCCAGCAGTGAAGCGCTTCTCGGGACACGGTTTGACAATGAGCAGTTCTTC. This translates into CASSEALLGTRFDNEQFF. Based on the CDR3 plus reference TRBV2 and TRBJ2-1, the full variable domain is EPEVTQTPSHQVTQMGQEVILRCVPISNHLYFYWYRQILGQKVEFLVSFYNNEISEKSEIFDDQFSVERPDGSNFTLKIRSTKLEDSAMYFCASSEALLGTRFDNEQFFGPGTRLTVL.

This clone was seen only a few times. The chain combines TRBV4-1 with TRBJ2-7; D gene unclear. The V gene lost 6 bases and the J gene lost 3 bases, with 12 bases spanning the gap. Germline CDR1 MGHRA, CDR2 YSYEKL. CDR3 size: 13 residues. The CDR3 DNA is TGCGCCAGCAGTGTAGGAGAGAACTACGAGCAGTACTTC. As protein: CASSVGENYEQYF.

The chain combines TRBV30 with TRBJ2-3; 12 bases agree with TRBD1. Germline assignment: CDR1 GTSNPN and CDR2 SVGIG (reference sequence). J lost 1 base, V lost 6 bases, and 8 bases had no gene match. This CDR3 contains 16 residues. The CDR3 here is CACSPGTGGGTDTQYF. The CDR3 DNA follows: TGTGCCTGTAGCCCTGGGACAGGGGGCGGCACAGATACGCAGTATTTT.

This chain links TRBV9 with TRBJ2-1, with 12 nucleotides matching TRBD1. The CDR3 is made up of 18 amino acids. J lost 8 bases, V lost 4 bases, and 16 bases had no gene match. The germline gives CDR1 SGDLS, CDR2 YYNGEE. DNA for the CDR3: TGTGCCAGCAGCTTCCGTTCGGGACAGGGGGCGCTATACCATGAGCAGTTCTTC. Encoded protein: CASSFRSGQGALYHEQFF.

The chain links TRBV7-7 to TRBJ2-7, with TRBD1 matching 8 bases. Germline CDR1 reads SSHAT; CDR2 reads FNYEAQ (reference sequence). After removal of 2 bases from V and 1 base from J, the junction contained 4 bases not matched to a gene. This CDR3 is 15 amino acids long. The CDR3 is CASSLRQGASYEQYF. Here the CDR3 DNA reads TGTGCCAGCAGCTTACGGCAGGGGGCGTCCTACGAGCAGTACTTC.